The 5 T cell receptor beta chains reported below all come from one sample, sequenced in a study of cytomegalovirus exposure and HLA in healthy donors. A multiplex PCR was run with 60 Vbeta primers and 13 Jbeta primers. Sequencing was performed with immunoSEQ multiplex PCR; in TCRdb, only in-frame clones are kept and a portion is missing. Among some 120,000 clones listed, 60% to 85% were seen once. The sequenced sample was PBMCs. These receptors were obtained from a man aged 30-40 years in good health and CMV-seronegative.

The table lists this clone with a few counts. The genes are TRBV6-5 and TRBJ1-2; D gene uncertain. Germline values: CDR1 MNHEY, CDR2 SVGAGI. CDR3 length: 13 residues. V lost 7 bases, J lost 2 bases, and 11 bases lay in between. The CDR3: CASTPTGNYGYTF. The CDR3 DNA follows: TGTGCCAGCACCCCAACCGGGAACTATGGCTACACCTTC.

V usage is TRBV7-9 and J usage is TRBJ2-3, with D maybe TRBD2 (5 bases). Germline CDR1 is SEHNR and CDR2 is FQNEAQ (reference sequence). This CDR3 contains 15 residues. V was shortened by 3 bases and J by 1 base, with 11 bases between the two germline ends. The chain's CDR3 is CASSLSAGRTDTQYF. The CDR3 DNA reads as TGTGCCAGCAGCTTGTCCGCGGGTCGCACAGATACGCAGTATTTT.

The CDR3, as DNA: TGTGCCAGCTCTCAACGAAGCCAGGCAGGGGGCACAGATACGCAGTATTTT. This encodes CASSQRSQAGGTDTQYF. V and J are TRBV18 and TRBJ2-3, with D possibly being TRBD1 (6 bases). Germline V gene lookup returns CDR1 KGHSH and CDR2 LQKENI. With 6 bases removed from V and 1 base from J, the gap between germline ends came to 20 bases. The CDR3 consists of 17 residues. Drawing the rest from reference TRBV18 and TRBJ2-3, the complete variable domain is NAGVMQNPRHLVRRRGQEARLRCSPMKGHSHVYWYRQLPEEGLKFMVYLQKENIIDESGMPKERFSAEFPKEGPSILRIQQVVRGDSAAYFCASSQRSQAGGTDTQYFGPGTRLTVL.

V is TRBV19 and J is TRBJ2-3, with D perhaps TRBD1 (5 bases). This CDR3 is 15 amino acids long. Germline V gene data show CDR1 as LNHDA and CDR2 as SQIVND (reference sequence). V gave up 2 bases and J gave up 2 bases, with 11 bases separating them. The CDR3 DNA reads as TGTGCCAGTAGTATAACAGACAGAAACACAGATACGCAGTATTTT. The encoded protein is CASSITDRNTDTQYF. Full variable domain (missing parts from reference TRBV19 and TRBJ2-3): DGGITQSPKYLFRKEGQNVTLSCEQNLNHDAMYWYRQDPGQGLRLIYYSQIVNDFQKGDIAEGYSVSREKKESFPLTVTSAQKNPTAFYLCASSITDRNTDTQYFGPGTRLTVL.

This chain connects TRBV7-7 to TRBJ2-5, with D possibly matching TRBD1 (5 bases). The CDR3 extends over 15 amino acids. Trimming cost V 0 bases and J 1 base, with 9 bases left between them. Germline CDR1 reads SSHAT; CDR2 reads FNYEAQ (reference sequence). In DNA, the CDR3 is TGTGCCAGCAGCTTAGCGTTTGGGGCCCAAGAGACCCAGTACTTC. Residues: CASSLAFGAQETQYF.